Listed here is a single T cell receptor (beta chain). The V segment lost 3 bases and the J segment 1 base; nucleotides outside the gene matches: 13. This CDR3 has 18 residues. Germline V gives CDR1 SGHRS, CDR2 YFSETQ. This record belongs to a study of T-cell reconstitution after alpha-beta-depleted transplantation in children. The TCRbeta library incorporated unique molecular identifiers. TCRdb re-called the PCR reads through MiXCR, storing one row per CDR3 protein. The table has hundreds of thousands of distinct CDR3 sequences, approximately 16% seen once. This sequence originates from a human donor who donated a stem cell graft to a child with acute lymphoblastic leukemia. The sample consisted of PBMCs from the stem cell graft donor, taken from the stem cell graft. The V and J genes are TRBV5-1 and TRBJ2-3, with 8 positions matching TRBD2. The CDR3 DNA reads TGCGCCAGCAGCTCGAGGACTAGCATCTACGGGGGCACAGATACGCAGTATTTT. Translated: CASSSRTSIYGGTDTQYF.